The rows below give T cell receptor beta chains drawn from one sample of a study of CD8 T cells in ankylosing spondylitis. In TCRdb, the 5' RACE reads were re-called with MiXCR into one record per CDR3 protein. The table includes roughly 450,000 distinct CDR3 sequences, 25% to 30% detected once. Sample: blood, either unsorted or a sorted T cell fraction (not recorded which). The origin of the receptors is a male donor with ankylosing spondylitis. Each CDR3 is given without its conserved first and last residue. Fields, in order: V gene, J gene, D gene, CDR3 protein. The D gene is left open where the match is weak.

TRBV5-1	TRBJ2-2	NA	ASSLLSNTGTGELF
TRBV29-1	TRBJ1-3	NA	SVRLSGNTIY
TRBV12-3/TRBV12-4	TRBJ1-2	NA	ASSPTGDANYGYT
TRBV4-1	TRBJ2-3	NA	ASSQEIPVRGPVTQY
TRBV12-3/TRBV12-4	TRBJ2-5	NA	ASSLVFRGFESQETQY
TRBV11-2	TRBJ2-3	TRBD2	ASSLDVGLAGAGDTQY
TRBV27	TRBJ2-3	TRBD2	ASSSLGIAGGQVGTDTQY
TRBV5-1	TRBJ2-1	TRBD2	ASSQREGHYNEQF
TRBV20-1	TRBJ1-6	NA	SALDSEPYNSPLH
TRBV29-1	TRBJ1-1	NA	SVGGPERTEAF
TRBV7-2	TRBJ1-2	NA	ASSPRPGEFGYT
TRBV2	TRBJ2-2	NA	ASSAGVRTGELF
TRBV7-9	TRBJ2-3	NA	ASSPRSDTQY
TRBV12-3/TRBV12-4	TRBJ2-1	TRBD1	ASSPTGMGSYNEQF
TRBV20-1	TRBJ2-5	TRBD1	SANKRGTGPGRTQY
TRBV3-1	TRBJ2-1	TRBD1	ASSQVAGGNEQF
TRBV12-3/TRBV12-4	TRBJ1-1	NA	ASSLLGAVEAF
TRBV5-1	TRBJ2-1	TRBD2	ASSPRLAGGGSDEQF
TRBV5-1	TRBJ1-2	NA	ASSLPGSNYGYT
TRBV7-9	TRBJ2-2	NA	ASQRDSDTGELF
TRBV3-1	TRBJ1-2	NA	ASSLKGGGYGYT
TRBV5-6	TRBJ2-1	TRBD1	ASSLVAGGNEQF
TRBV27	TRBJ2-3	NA	ASSRQLGVADTQY
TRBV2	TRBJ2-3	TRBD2	ASSQLAGGGTDTQY
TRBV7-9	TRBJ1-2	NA	ASSLHQLGYT
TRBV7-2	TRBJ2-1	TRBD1	ASSRGQGANNEQF
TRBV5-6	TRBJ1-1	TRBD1	ASSTYDRVGTEAF
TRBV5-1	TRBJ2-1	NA	ASSLSTGSYNEQF
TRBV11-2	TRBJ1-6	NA	ASSWGLIGSPLH
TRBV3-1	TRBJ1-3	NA	ASSPVTGYSGNTIY
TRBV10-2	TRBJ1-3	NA	ASSERQPSSGNTIY
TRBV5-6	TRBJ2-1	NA	ASLRLASNEQF
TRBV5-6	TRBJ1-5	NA	ASSGSISNQPQH
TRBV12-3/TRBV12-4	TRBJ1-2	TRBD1	ASSLIQGNGYT
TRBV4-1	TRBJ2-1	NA	ASSQDLGSGSNEQF
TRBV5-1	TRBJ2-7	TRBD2	ASSHPSGRGSYEQY
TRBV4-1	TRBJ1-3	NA	ASSQDLAGRLDSGNTIY
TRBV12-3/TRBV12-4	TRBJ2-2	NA	ASSLRQNTGELF
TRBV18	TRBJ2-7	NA	ASSPPSGAYEQY
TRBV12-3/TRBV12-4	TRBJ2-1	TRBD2	ASSLSLAGGNEQF
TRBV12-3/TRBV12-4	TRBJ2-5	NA	ASTTNGGAFGETQY
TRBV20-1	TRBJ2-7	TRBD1	SAHRTGGPYEQY
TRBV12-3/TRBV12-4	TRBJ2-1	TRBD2	ASSPLTSDNELF
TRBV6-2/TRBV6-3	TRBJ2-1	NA	ASGTSIRWF
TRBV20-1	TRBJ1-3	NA	SASTAGNTIY
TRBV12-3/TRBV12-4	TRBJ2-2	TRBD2	ASSSSSGRFKGELF
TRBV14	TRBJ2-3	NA	ASSQGNPYVRY
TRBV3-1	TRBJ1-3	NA	ASSQDRVAGNTIY
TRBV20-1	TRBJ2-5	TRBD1	SARRDSLQETQY
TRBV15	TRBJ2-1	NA	ATSTRDSINNEQF
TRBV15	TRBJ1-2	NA	ATSSRVGPYGYT
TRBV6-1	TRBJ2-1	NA	ASTQASYNEQF
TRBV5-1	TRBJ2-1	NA	ASSYGLTFYNEQF
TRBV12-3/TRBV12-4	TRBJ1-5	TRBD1	ASSPGQHHNSNQPQH
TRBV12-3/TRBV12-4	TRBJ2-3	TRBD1	ASSLRDRGTDTQY
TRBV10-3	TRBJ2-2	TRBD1	ATVARVQGVDTGELF
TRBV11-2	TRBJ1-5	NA	ASSFSLDSNQPQH
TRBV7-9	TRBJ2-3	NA	ATQGRTDTQY
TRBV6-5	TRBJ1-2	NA	ASSYSPHDLLYGYT
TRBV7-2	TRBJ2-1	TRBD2	ASSPRGVNNEQF